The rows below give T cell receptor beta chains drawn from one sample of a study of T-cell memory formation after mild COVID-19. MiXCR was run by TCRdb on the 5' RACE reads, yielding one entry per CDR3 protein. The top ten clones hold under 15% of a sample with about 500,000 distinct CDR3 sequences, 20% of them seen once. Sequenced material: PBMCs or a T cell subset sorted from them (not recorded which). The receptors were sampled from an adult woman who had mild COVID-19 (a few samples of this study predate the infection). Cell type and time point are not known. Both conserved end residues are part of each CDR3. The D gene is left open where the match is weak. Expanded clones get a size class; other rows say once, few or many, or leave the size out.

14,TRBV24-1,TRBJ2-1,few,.,TGTGCCACCAGTGGGGAGGGGGCCTACAATGAGCAGTTCTTC,CATSGEGAYNEQFF
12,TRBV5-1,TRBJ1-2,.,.,TGCGCCAGCAGCATTGAGACGCAAGGCTACACCTTC,CASSIETQGYTF
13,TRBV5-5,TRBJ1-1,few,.,TGTGCCAGCAGCTTGGCTTCAGTCGCTGAAGCTTTCTTT,CASSLASVAEAFF
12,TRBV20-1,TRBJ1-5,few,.,TGCAGTGCTAGAGCCCCAAATCAGCCCCAGCATTTT,CSARAPNQPQHF
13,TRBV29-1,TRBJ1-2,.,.,TGCAGCGTTGTTACAGGTTTCGACTATGGCTACACCTTC,CSVVTGFDYGYTF
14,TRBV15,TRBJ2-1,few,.,TGTGCCACCAGCAGAGTAAAGAACTACAATGAGCAGTTCTTC,CATSRVKNYNEQFF
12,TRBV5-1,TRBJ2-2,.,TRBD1,TGCGCCAGCAGCCCGGGACAGGGGGAGCTGTTTTTT,CASSPGQGELFF
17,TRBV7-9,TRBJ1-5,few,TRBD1,TGTGCCAGCAGCCACACAGGGGGGAGAAGAAGCAATCAGCCCCAGCATTTT,CASSHTGGRRSNQPQHF
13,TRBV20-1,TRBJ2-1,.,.,TGCAGTGCTCTCAGGGTTTTTCTCGATGAGCAGTTCTTC,CSALRVFLDEQFF
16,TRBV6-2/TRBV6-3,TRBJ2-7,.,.,TGTGCCAGCAGCACCATTTTCTTGGAAGGGGGGGACGAGCAGTACTTC,CASSTIFLEGGDEQYF
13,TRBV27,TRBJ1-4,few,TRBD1,TGTGCCAGCAGTTCAGACAGGGGGAAAAAACTGTTTTTT,CASSSDRGKKLFF
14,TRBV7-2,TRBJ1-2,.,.,TGTGCCAGCAGCTCTGTCAGGACAGCCTATGGCTACACCTTC,CASSSVRTAYGYTF
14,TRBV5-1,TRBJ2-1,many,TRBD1,TGCGCCAGCAGCGGGGGGACAGGTTACAATGAGCAGTTCTTC,CASSGGTGYNEQFF
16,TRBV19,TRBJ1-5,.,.,TGTGCCAGTAGTATGGGCGGGACTTACCGGGGTCAGCCCCAGCATTTT,CASSMGGTYRGQPQHF
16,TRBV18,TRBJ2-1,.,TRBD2,TGTGCCAGCTCTAGGACTAGCCTTAGCTCCTACAATGAGCAGTTCTTC,CASSRTSLSSYNEQFF
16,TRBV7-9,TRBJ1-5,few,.,TGTGCCAGCAGCTTAGACGGAACTCATAGCAATCAGCCCCAGCATTTT,CASSLDGTHSNQPQHF
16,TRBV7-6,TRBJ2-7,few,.,TGTGCCAGCAGCTTAGACGATACACAGGCGCGTAGAAAGCAGTACTTC,CASSLDDTQARRKQYF
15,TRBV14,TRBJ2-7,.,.,TGTGCCAGCAGCCAAGCATTGTCCAGGTCCTACGAGCAGTACTTC,CASSQALSRSYEQYF
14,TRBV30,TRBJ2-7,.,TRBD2,TGTGCCTGGATCAAAGGGACTAGCGGGGGCGAGCAGTACTTC,CAWIKGTSGGEQYF
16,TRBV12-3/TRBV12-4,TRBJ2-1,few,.,TGTGCCAGCAGTTTATCCGGTCTTCATTCCTACAATGAGCAGTTCTTC,CASSLSGLHSYNEQFF
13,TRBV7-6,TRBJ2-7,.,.,TGTGCCAGCAGCCCGCAAGACAGCTACGAGCAGTACTTC,CASSPQDSYEQYF
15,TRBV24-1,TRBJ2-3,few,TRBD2,TGTGCCACCAGTGACCCCGGGACTACCACAGATACGCAGTATTTT,CATSDPGTTTDTQYF
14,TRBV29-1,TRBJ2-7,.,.,TGCAGCGTTGAAGATCGGGGAAAAAGACCAGAGCAGTACTTC,CSVEDRGKRPEQYF
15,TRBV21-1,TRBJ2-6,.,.,TGTGCCAGCAGCACCCTTCCGTCTGGGGCCAACGTCCTGACTTTC,CASSTLPSGANVLTF
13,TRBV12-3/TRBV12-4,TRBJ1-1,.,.,TGTGCCAGCAGTTTAGTGGGGCCAGGGGAAGCTTTCTTT,CASSLVGPGEAFF
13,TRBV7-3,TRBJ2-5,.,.,TGTGCCAGCAGCTCCGGATGGGGAGAGACCCAGTACTTC,CASSSGWGETQYF
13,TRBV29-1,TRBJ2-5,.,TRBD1,TGCAGCGTTGAAGCCCAGGGGGAAGAGACCCAGTACTTC,CSVEAQGEETQYF
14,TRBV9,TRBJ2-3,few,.,TGTGCCAGCAGCCCCCCGGGGGGCCCGTATACGCAGTATTTT,CASSPPGGPYTQYF
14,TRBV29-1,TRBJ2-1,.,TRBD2,TGCAGCGTTGCGAGCGGGAGCTCCTACAATGAGCAGTTCTTC,CSVASGSSYNEQFF
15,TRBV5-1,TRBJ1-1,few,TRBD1,TGCGCCAGCAGCCCAGCTGTGACAGGGGGCACTGAAGCTTTCTTT,CASSPAVTGGTEAFF
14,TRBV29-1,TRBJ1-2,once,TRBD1,TGCAGCGTTGTCGGGACAGGGGGCGGATATGGCTACACCTTC,CSVVGTGGGYGYTF
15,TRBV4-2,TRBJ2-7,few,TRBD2,TGTGCCAGCAGCCAAGATCGGGACTATGCTAACGAGCAGTACTTC,CASSQDRDYANEQYF
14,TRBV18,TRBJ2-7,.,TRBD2,TGTGCCAGCCGGACTAGCGGGTCGGGGTACGAGCAGTACTTC,CASRTSGSGYEQYF
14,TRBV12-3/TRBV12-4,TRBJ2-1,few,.,TGTGCCAGCCGACAGCTCGTTAGGGACGATGAGCAGTTCTTC,CASRQLVRDDEQFF
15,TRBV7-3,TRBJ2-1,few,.,TGTGCCAGCAGTCCTCCCGGAGCGTCGTATAATGAGCAGTTCTTC,CASSPPGASYNEQFF
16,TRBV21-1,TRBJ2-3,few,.,TGTGCCAGCAGCAAAAAATGGCGGGTACTCACAGATACGCAGTATTTT,CASSKKWRVLTDTQYF
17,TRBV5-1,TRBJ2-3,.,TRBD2,TGCGCCAGCAGCTTGGAGGGGACTAGCGGGGGCGCAGATACGCAGTATTTT,CASSLEGTSGGADTQYF
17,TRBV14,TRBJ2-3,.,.,TGTGCCAGCAGCCAAGGGTTAAGGGGAAGAGGCACAGATACGCAGTATTTT,CASSQGLRGRGTDTQYF
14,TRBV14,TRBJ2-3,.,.,TGTGCCAGCAGCCAAGACGTACAGGGAGATACGCAGTATTTT,CASSQDVQGDTQYF
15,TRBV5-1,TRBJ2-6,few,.,TGCGCCAGCAGCGACACAGGGTCCGGGGCCAACGTCCTGACTTTC,CASSDTGSGANVLTF
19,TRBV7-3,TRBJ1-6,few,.,TGTGCCAGCAGCTTAACGACCCCGGGCAGGAGCTCCTATAATTCACCCCTCCACTTT,CASSLTTPGRSSYNSPLHF
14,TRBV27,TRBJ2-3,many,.,TGTGCCAGCAGTTTTGGGGACGGCACAGATACGCAGTATTTT,CASSFGDGTDTQYF
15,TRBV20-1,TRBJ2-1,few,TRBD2,TGCAGTGCTAGAGGTTCAGGGAGCGGGAGCGATGAGCAGTTCTTC,CSARGSGSGSDEQFF
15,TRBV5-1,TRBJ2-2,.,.,TGCGCCAGCAGCTTGGATGGGGAGAACACCGGGGAGCTGTTTTTT,CASSLDGENTGELFF
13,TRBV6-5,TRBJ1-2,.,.,TGTGCCAGCAGTTACTCGATCGACTATGGCTACACCTTC,CASSYSIDYGYTF
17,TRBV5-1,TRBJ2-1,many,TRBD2,TGCGCCAGCAGCTTGCGACTAGCGGGAGGGTCCTACAATGAGCAGTTCTTC,CASSLRLAGGSYNEQFF
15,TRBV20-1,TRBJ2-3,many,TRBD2,TGCAGTGCAGCGGTAGCGGGGGAACCCACAGATACGCAGTATTTT,CSAAVAGEPTDTQYF
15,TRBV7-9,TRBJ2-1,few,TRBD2,TGTGCCAGCAGCTTAGGGAGCGGGAGGGGGGATGAGCAGTTCTTC,CASSLGSGRGDEQFF
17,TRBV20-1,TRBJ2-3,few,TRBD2,TGCAGTGCCAAACTAGCGGGAGTTCACTCCCGCACAGATACGCAGTATTTT,CSAKLAGVHSRTDTQYF
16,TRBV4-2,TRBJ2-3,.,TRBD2,TGTGCCAGCAGCCAAGGGGAGCGGGGGGGCACAGATACGCAGTATTTT,CASSQGERGGTDTQYF
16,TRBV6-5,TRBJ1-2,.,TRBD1,TGTGCCAGCAGTTACTCGTCAGGGGGAAAGAACTATGGCTACACCTTC,CASSYSSGGKNYGYTF
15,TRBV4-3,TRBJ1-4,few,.,TGCGCCAGCAGCCTCCGACAGCTCCGTGGGGAAAAACTGTTTTTT,CASSLRQLRGEKLFF
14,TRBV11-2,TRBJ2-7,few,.,TGTGCCAGCAGCTTTAAGGACAGCCGGGGCGAGCAGTACTTC,CASSFKDSRGEQYF
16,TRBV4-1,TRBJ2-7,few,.,TGCGCCAGCAGCCAAGAGTTTCAGGGAGGAACCTACGAGCAGTACTTC,CASSQEFQGGTYEQYF
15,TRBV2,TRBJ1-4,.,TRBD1,TGTGCCAGCAGTTACGACAGGGCAACTAATGAAAAACTGTTTTTT,CASSYDRATNEKLFF
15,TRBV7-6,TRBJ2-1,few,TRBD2,TGTGCCAGCAGCCTCGGCAGCGGGGGGGCCGGGGAGCAGTTCTTC,CASSLGSGGAGEQFF
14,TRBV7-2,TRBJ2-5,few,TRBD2,TGTGCCAGCAGCGGCCCTCCGGGGGGGGAGACCCAGTACTTC,CASSGPPGGETQYF
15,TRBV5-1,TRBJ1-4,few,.,TGCGCCAGCAGCTTGGATGGCAGGAAGAAGGAAAAACTGTTTTTT,CASSLDGRKKEKLFF
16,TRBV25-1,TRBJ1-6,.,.,TGTGCCAGCAGTGAAAACAGGGACCCTAATAATTCACCCCTCCACTTT,CASSENRDPNNSPLHF